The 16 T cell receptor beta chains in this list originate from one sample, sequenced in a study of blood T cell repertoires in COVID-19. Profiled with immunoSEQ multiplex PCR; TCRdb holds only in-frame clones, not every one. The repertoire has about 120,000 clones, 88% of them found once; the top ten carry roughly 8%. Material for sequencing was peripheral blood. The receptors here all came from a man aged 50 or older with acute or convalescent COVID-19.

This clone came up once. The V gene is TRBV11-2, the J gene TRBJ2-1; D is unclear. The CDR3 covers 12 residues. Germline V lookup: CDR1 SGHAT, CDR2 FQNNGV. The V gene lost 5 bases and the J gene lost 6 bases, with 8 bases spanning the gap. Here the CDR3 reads CASSAHINEQFF. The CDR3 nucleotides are TGTGCCAGCAGCGCACACATCAATGAGCAGTTCTTC.

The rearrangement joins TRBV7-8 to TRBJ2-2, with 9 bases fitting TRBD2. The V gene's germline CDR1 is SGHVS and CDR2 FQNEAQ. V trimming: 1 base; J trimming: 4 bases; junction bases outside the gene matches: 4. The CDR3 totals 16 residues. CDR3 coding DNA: TGTGCCAGCAGCTTAGTCCTAGCGGGAATCACCGGGGAGCTGTTTTTT. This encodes CASSLVLAGITGELFF.

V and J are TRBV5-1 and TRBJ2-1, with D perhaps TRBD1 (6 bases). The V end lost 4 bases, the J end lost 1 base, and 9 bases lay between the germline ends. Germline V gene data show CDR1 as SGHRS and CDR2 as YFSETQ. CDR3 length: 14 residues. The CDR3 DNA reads TGCGCCAGCAGCGCCGGGACATCCTACAATGAGCAGTTCTTC. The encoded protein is CASSAGTSYNEQFF.

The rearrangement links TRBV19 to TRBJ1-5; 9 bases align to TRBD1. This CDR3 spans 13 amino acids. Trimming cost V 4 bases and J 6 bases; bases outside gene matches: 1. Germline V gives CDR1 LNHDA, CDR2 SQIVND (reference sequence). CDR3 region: CASSRDRVQPQHF. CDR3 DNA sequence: TGTGCCAGTAGTAGGGACAGGGTTCAGCCCCAGCATTTT.

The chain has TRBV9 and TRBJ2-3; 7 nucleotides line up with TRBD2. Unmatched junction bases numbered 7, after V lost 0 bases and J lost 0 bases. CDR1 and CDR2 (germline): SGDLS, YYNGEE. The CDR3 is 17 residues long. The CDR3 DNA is TGTGCCAGCAGCGTAGTCCCTAGCGGTACTAGCACAGATACGCAGTATTTT. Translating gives CASSVVPSGTSTDTQYF. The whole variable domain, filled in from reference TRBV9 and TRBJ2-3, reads DSGVTQTPKHLITATGQRVTLRCSPRSGDLSVYWYQQSLDQGLQFLIQYYNGEERAKGNILERFSAQQFPDLHSELNLSSLELGDSALYFCASSVVPSGTSTDTQYFGPGTRLTVL.

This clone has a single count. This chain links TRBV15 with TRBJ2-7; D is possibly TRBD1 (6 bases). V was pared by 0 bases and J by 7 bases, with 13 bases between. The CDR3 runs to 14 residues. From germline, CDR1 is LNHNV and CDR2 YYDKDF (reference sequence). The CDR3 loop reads CATSREPRTEEQYF. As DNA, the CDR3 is TGTGCCACCAGCAGAGAACCTAGGACAGAAGAGCAGTACTTC.

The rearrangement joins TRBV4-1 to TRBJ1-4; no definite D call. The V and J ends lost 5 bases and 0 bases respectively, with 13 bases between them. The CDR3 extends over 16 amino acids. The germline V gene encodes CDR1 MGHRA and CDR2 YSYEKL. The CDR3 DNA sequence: TGCGCCAGCAGCGCAACACCTGGTGCAACTAATGAAAAACTGTTTTTT. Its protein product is CASSATPGATNEKLFF.

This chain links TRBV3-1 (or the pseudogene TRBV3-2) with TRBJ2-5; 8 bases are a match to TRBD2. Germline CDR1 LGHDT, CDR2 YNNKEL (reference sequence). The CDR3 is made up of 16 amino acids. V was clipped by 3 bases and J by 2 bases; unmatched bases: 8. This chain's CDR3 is CASSQISGLEQETQYF. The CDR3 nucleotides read TGTGCCAGCAGCCAGATCTCGGGACTAGAACAAGAGACCCAGTACTTC.

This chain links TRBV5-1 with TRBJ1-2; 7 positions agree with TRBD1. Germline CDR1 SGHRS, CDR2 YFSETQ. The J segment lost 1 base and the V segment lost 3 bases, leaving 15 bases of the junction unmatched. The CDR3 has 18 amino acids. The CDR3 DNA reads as TGCGCCAGCAGCTGGATACCACTAGACAGGGAAATTAACTATGGCTACACCTTC. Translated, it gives CASSWIPLDREINYGYTF.

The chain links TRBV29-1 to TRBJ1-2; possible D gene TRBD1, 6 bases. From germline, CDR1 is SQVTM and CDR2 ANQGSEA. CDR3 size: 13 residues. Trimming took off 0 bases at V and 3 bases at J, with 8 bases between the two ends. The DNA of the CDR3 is TGCAGCGTTGAAGATAAGGGGGACTATGGCTACACCTTC. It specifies CSVEDKGDYGYTF. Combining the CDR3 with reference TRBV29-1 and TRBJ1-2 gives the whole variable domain SAVISQKPSRDICQRGTSLTIQCQVDSQVTMMFWYRQQPGQSLTLIATANQGSEATYESGFVIDKFPISRPNLTFSTLTVSNMSPEDSSIYLCSVEDKGDYGYTFGSGTRLTVV.

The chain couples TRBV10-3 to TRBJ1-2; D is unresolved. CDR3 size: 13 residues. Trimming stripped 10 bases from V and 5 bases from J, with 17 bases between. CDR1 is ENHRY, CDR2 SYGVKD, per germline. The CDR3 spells CATRWEGVYGYTF. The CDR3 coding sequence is TGTGCCACCCGCTGGGAGGGAGTATATGGCTACACCTTC.

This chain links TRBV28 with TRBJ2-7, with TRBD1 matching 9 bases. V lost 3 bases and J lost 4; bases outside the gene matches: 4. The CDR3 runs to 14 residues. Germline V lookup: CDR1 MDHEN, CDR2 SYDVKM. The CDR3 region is CASSFADRGYEQYF. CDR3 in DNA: TGTGCCAGCAGTTTCGCCGACAGGGGGTACGAGCAGTACTTC.

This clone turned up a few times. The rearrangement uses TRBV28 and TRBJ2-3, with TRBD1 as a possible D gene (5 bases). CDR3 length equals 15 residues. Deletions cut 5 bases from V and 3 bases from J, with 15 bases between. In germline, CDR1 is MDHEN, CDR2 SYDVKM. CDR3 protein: CASSNPRQYTDTQYF. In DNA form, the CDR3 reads TGTGCCAGCAGTAACCCCCGACAGTATACAGATACGCAGTATTTT.

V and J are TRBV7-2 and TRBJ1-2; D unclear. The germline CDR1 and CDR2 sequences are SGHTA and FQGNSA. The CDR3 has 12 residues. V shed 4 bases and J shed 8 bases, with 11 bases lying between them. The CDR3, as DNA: TGTGCCAGCAGCTCCCCCTCTAGAGGCTACACCTTC. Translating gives CASSSPSRGYTF.

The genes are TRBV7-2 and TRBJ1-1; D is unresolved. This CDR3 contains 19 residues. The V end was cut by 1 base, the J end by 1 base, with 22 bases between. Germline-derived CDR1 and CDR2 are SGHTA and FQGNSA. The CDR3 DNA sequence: TGTGCCAGCAGCTTAGTAACGTCCCCAGGAAGAGGGAGGAACACTGAAGCTTTCTTT. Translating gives CASSLVTSPGRGRNTEAFF.

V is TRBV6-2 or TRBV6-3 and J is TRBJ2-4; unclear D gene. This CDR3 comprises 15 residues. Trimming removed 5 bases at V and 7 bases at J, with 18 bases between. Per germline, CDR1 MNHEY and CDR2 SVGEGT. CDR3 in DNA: TGTGCCAGCAGTCCCGCCCCCCCTAGAAACAACATTCAGTACTTC. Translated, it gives CASSPAPPRNNIQYF.